Below, 5 T cell receptor beta chains from the same sample are listed, as sequenced in a study of shared clonotypes between healthy human individuals. Here immunoSEQ multiplex PCR was the method, and the copy in TCRdb shows in-frame clones only, minus some. The sample carries around 2.1 million clones, about 93% recorded once. Terminally differentiated effector memory CD45RA+ cells were excluded by CCR7 positive selection of CD45RO-negative cells. The material sequenced was naive CD8+ T cells from PBMCs. These receptors originate from a man aged 18 to 30 in good health. Some clones in this sample may be carry-over from other donors' samples.

V gene TRBV28 combines with J gene TRBJ2-1, with a tentative D call TRBD2 (6 bases). The V gene lost 6 bases and the J gene lost 2 bases, with 17 bases spanning the gap. Germline V CDR1 and CDR2: MDHEN, SYDVKM. This CDR3 is 16 amino acids long. The CDR3 region has the DNA TGTGCCAGCAGAGCACCAACCGGGACTCCCTACAATGAGCAGTTCTTC. Its translation: CASRAPTGTPYNEQFF.

V gene TRBV4-2 combines with J gene TRBJ1-2; maybe TRBD1 (5 bases). CDR1 LGHNA and CDR2 YNFKEQ come from the germline V gene. CDR3 length: 16 residues. Trimming shortened V by 1 base and J by 8 bases, and 20 bases separated the two germline ends. The CDR3 reads CASSQAHGTPSRGYTF. CDR3 nucleotides: TGTGCCAGCAGCCAAGCCCATGGGACTCCCAGCCGGGGCTACACCTTC.

This sequence joins TRBV14 and TRBJ1-1; the D gene is possibly TRBD1 (5 bases). The germline V gene has CDR1 SGHDN and CDR2 FVKESK. This CDR3 spans 17 amino acids. Between the trimmed V and J ends, which lost 0 bases and 0 bases, there was a span of 14 bases. DNA for the CDR3: TGTGCCAGCAGCCAAGATAGGCTAGAGGGGATGAACACTGAAGCTTTCTTT. This sequence encodes CASSQDRLEGMNTEAFF.

This sequence joins TRBV5-4 and TRBJ1-2; 8 nucleotides agree with TRBD1. The germline V gene has CDR1 SGHNT and CDR2 YYREEE (reference sequence). V shed 4 bases, J shed 1 base, and the junction held 9 bases outside the gene matches. The CDR3 length is 16 residues. CDR3 residues: CASSPGQGEINYGYTF. CDR3 DNA: TGTGCCAGCAGCCCAGGACAGGGAGAAATTAACTATGGCTACACCTTC.

Remarks on this clone: Other DNA variants within this sample encode the same CDR3. The chain employs TRBV9 and TRBJ1-1; D gene uncertain. CDR1 is SGDLS, CDR2 YYNGEE, per germline. The CDR3 spans 14 residues. V lost 0 bases and J 1 base, leaving 7 bases between the germline ends. CDR3 nucleotides: TGTGCCAGCAGCGTAGGGTTTCGGAACACTGAAGCTTTCTTT. Protein sequence: CASSVGFRNTEAFF.